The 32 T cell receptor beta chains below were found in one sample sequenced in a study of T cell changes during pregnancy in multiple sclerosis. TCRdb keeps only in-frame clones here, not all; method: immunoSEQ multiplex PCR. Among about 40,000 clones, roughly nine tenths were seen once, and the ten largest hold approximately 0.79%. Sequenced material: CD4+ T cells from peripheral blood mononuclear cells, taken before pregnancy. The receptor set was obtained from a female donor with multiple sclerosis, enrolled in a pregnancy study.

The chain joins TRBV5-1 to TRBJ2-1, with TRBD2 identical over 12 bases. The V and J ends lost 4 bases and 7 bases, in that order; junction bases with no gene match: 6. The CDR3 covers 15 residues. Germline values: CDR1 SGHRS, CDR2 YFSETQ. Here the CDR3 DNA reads TGCGCCAGCAGCGAGCTAGCGGGAGGGAAAAATGAGCAGTTCTTC. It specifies CASSELAGGKNEQFF.

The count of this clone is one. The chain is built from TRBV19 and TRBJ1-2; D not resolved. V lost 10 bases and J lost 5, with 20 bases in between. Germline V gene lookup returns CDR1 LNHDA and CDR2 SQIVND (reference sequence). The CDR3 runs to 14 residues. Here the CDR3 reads CATMGRERGYGYTF. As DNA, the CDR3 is TGTGCCACAATGGGCCGGGAGCGTGGGTATGGCTACACCTTC.

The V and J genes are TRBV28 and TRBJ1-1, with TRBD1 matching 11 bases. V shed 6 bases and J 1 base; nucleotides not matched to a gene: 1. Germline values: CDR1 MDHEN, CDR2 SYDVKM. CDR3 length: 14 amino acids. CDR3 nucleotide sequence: TGTGCCAGCAGGGACAGGGGGCCGAACACTGAAGCTTTCTTT. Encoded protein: CASRDRGPNTEAFF.

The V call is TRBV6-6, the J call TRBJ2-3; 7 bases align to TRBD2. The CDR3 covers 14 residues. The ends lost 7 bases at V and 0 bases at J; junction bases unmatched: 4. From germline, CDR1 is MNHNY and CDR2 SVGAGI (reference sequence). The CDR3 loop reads CASTTSVSTDTQYF. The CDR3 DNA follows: TGTGCCAGCACTACTAGCGTTAGCACAGATACGCAGTATTTT.

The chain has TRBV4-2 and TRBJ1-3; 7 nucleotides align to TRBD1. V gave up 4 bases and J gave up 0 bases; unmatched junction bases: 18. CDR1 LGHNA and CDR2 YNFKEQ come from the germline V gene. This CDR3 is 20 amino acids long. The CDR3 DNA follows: TGTGCCAGCAGCCCTAGGGGGCGACTGATGAAAAGTGACTCTGGAAACACCATATATTTT. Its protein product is CASSPRGRLMKSDSGNTIYF.

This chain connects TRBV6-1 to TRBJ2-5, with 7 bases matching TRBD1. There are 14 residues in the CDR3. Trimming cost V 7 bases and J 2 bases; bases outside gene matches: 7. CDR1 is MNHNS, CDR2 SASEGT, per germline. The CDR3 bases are TGTGCCAGCACCCGAAGGGGACAGCAAGAGACCCAGTACTTC. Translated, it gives CASTRRGQQETQYF.

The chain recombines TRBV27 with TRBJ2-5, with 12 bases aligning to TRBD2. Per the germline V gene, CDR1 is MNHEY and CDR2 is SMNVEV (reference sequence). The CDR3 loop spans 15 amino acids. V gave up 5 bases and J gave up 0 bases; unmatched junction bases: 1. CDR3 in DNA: TGTGCCAGCAGTCTAGCGGGAGGGTACCAAGAGACCCAGTACTTC. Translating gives CASSLAGGYQETQYF.

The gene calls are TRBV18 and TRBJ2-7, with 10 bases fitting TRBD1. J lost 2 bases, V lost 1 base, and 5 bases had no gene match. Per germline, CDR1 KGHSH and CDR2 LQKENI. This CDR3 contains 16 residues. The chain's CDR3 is CASSPLGTGVAYEQYF. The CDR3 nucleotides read TGTGCCAGCTCACCACTAGGGACAGGGGTTGCCTACGAGCAGTACTTC.

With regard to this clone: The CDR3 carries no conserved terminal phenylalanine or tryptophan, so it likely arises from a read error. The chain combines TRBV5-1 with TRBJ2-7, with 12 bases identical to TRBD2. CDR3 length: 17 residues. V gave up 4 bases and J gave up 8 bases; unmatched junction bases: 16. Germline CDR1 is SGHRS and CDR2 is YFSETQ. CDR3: CASSRSVRTSGASQQYL. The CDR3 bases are TGCGCCAGCAGCCGGAGCGTCCGGACTAGCGGGGCCAGTCAGCAGTACCTC.

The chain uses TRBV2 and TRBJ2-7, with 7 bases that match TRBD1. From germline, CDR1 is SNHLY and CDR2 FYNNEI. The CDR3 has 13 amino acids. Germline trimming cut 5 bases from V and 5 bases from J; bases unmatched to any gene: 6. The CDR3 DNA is TGTGCCAGCAGTATTAGGACAGGCAACGAGCAGTACTTC. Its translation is CASSIRTGNEQYF.

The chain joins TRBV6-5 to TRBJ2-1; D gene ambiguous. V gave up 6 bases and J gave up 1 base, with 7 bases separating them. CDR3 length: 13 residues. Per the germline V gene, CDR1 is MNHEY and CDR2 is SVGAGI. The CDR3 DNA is TGTGCCAGCAGCCCCAGGTCCTACAATGAGCAGTTCTTC. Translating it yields CASSPRSYNEQFF.

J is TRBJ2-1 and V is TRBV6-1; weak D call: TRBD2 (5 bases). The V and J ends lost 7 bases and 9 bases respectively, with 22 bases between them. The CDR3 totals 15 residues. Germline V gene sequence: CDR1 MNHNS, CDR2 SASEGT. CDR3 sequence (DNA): TGTGCCAGCACCACAAGGGTCCGGGGAGAGGGTGAGCAGTTCTTC. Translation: CASTTRVRGEGEQFF.

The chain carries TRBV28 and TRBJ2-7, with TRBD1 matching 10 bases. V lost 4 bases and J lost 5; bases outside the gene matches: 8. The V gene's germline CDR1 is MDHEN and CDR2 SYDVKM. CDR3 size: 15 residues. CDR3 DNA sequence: TGTGCCAGCAGTTACTGGAGACAGGGGGCGGACGAGCAGTACTTC. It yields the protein CASSYWRQGADEQYF.

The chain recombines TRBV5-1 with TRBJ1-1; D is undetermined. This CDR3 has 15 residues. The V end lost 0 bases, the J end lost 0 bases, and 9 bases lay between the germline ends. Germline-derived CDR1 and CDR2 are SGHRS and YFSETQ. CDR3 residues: CASSLVAGVNTEAFF. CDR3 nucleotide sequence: TGCGCCAGCAGCTTGGTCGCCGGTGTGAACACTGAAGCTTTCTTT.

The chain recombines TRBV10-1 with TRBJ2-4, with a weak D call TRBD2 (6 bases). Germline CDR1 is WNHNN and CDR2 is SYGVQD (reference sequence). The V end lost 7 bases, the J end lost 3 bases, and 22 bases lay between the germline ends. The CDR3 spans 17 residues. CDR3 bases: TGCGCCAGCATCCCCCGGGGGACGGGAACTGACAAAAACATTCAGTACTTC. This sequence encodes CASIPRGTGTDKNIQYF.

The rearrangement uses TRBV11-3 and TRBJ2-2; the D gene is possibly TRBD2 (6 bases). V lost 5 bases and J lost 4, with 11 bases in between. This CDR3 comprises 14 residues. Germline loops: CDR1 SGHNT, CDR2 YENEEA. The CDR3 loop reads CASSRLGLTGELFF. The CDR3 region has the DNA TGTGCCAGCAGCAGACTAGGGCTCACCGGGGAGCTGTTTTTT.

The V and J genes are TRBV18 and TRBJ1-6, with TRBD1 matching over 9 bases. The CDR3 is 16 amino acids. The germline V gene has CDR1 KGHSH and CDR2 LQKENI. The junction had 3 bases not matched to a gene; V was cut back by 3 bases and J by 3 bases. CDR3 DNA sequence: TGTGCCAGCTCACCGGGACAGGGTGGCTATAATTCACCCCTCCACTTT. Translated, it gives CASSPGQGGYNSPLHF. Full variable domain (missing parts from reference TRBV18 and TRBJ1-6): NAGVMQNPRHLVRRRGQEARLRCSPMKGHSHVYWYRQLPEEGLKFMVYLQKENIIDESGMPKERFSAEFPKEGPSILRIQQVVRGDSAAYFCASSPGQGGYNSPLHFGNGTRLTVT.

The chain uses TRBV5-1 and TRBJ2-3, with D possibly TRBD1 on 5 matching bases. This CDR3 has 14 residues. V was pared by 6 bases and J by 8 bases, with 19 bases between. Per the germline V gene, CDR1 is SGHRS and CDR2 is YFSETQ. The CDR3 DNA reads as TGCGCCAGCAAGTCCGAACAGGCGGTGGGTACGCAGTATTTT. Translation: CASKSEQAVGTQYF.

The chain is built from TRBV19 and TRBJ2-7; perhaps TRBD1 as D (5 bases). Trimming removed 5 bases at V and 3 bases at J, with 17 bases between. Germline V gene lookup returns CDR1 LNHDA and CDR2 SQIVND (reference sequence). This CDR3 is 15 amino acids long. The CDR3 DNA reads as TGTGCCAGTAGTCCAAACCCCGACAGATTCTACGAGCAGTACTTC. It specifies CASSPNPDRFYEQYF.

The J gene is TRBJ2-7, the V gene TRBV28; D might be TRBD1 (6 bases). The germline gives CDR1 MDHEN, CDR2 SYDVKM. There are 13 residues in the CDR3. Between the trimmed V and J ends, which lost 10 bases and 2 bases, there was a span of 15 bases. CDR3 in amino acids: CAIKQGSPYEQYF. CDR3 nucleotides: TGTGCCATTAAACAGGGTAGCCCCTACGAGCAGTACTTC. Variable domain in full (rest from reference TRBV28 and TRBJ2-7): DVKVTQSSRYLVKRTGEKVFLECVQDMDHENMFWYRQDPGLGLRLIYFSYDVKMKEKGDIPEGYSVSREKKERFSLILESASTNQTSMYLCAIKQGSPYEQYFGPGTRLTVT.

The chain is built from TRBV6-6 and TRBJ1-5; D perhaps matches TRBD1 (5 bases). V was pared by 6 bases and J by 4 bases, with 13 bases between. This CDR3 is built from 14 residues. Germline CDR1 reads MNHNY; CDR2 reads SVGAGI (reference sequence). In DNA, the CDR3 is TGTGCCAGCAGCGGACACGTCCTGAATCAGCCCCAGCATTTT. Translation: CASSGHVLNQPQHF.

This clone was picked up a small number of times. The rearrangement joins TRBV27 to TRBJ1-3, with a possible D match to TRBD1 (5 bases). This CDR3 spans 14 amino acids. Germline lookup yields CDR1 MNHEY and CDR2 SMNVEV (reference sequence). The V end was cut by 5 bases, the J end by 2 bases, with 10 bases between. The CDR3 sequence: CASSPTVPGNTIYF. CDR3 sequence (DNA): TGTGCCAGCAGTCCGACAGTGCCTGGAAACACCATATATTTT.

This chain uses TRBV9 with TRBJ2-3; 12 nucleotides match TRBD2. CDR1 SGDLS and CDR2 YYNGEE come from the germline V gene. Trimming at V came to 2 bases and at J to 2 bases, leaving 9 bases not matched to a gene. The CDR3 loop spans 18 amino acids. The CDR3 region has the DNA TGTGCCAGCAGCGTCACCCCTGGACTAGCGGGGTCCACAGATACGCAGTATTTT. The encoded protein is CASSVTPGLAGSTDTQYF.

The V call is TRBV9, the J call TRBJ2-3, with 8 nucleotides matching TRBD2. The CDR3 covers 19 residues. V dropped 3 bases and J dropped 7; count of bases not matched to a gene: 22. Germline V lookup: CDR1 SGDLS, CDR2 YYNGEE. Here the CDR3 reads CASSGVVSPGLGGVNTQYF. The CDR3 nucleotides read TGTGCCAGCAGCGGAGTAGTCTCGCCGGGACTAGGAGGGGTAAATACGCAGTATTTT.

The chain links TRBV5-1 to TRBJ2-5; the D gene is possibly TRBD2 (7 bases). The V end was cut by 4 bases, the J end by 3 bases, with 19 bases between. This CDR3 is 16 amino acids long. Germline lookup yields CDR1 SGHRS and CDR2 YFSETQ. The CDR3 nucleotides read TGCGCCAGCAGCGTCACGACGGGGGGCTACGAAGAGACCCAGTACTTC. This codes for CASSVTTGGYEETQYF.

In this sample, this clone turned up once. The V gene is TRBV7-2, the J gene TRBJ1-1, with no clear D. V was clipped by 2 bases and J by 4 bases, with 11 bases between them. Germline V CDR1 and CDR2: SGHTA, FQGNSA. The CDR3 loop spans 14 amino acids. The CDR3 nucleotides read TGTGCCAGCAGCTTAAGAGAGGGCATCACTGAAGCTTTCTTT. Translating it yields CASSLREGITEAFF.

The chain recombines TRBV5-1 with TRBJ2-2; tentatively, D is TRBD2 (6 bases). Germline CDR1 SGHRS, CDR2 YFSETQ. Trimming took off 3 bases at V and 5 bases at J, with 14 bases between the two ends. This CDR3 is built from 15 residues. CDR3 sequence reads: CASSSEGRVTGELFF. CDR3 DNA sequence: TGCGCCAGCAGCTCGGAGGGTAGGGTTACCGGGGAGCTGTTTTTT.

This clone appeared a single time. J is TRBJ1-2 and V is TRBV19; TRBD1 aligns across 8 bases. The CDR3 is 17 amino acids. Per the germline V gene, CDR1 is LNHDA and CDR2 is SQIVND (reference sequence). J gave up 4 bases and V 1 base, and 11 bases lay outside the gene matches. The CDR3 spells CASSIGIARDRSYGYTF. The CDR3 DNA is TGTGCCAGTAGTATAGGTATAGCGAGGGACAGGTCCTATGGCTACACCTTC.

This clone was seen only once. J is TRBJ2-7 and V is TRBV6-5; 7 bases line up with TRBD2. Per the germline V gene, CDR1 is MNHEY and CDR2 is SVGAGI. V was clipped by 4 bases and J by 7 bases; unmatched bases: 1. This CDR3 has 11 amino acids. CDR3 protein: CASSWGGEQYF. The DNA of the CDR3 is TGTGCCAGCAGTTGGGGAGGGGAGCAGTACTTC.

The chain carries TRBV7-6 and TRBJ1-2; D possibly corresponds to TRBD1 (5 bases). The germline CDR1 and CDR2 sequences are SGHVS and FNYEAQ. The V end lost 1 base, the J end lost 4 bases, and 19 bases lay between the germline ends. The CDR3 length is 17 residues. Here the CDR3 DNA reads TGTGCCAGCAGCTTAGACCCCCCAGGGAGGAGAACCTATGGCTACACCTTC. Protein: CASSLDPPGRRTYGYTF.

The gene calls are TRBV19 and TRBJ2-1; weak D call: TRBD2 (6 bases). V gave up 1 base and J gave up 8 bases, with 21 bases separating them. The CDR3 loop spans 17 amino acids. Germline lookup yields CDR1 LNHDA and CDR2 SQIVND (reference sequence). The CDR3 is CASSIVLARLGVDEQFF. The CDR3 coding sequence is TGTGCCAGTAGTATAGTATTAGCCAGACTAGGGGTCGATGAGCAGTTCTTC.

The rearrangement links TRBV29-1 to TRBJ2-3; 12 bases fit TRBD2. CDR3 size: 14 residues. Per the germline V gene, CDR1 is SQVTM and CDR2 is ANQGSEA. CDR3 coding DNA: TGCACCATGCGGACTAGCGGGAAAACAGATACGCAGTATTTT. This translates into CTMRTSGKTDTQYF.